This T cell receptor (beta chain) is drawn from a study of shared clonotypes between healthy human individuals. Regarding the study as a whole: Generally, naive subsets came out with larger estimated richness than memory subsets.

As regards this clone: Its matching antigen is unknown.

The CDR3 length is 16 residues. From germline, CDR1 is LGHNA and CDR2 YSLEER. Trimming stripped 1 base from V and 2 bases from J, with 11 bases between. A deep-level run was used for the assay. Sequencing was performed with immunoSEQ multiplex PCR; in TCRdb, only in-frame clones are kept and a portion is missing. The data show 2 million to 3 million clones, 93% seen once. The chain combines TRBV4-3 with TRBJ1-4; D is unclear. The specimen sequenced was naive CD4+ T cells from PBMCs. Subset defined: CD45RA+ positively selected. The source is a man younger than 35 in good health. Some clones in this sample may be carry-over from other donors' samples. The CDR3 DNA reads TGCGCCAGCAGCCAAGTGGGGAGGGCCACTAATGAAAAACTGTTTTTT. It specifies CASSQVGRATNEKLFF.